The 8 T cell receptor beta chains listed next were all sequenced from one sample in a study of CD8+ T cells in alopecia areata. This sample's treatment: oral pan-JAK inhibitor, 5-10 mg twice daily. TCR sequencing used cDNA made by reverse transcription of extracted RNA. The data were produced by immunoSEQ multiplex PCR, yet TCRdb's version contains in-frame clones alone and is incomplete. The sample records under 250,000 clones, under 60% being singletons. Sequencing was performed on CD4+ T cells sorted from blood, taken at week 4, from a patient treated with tofacitinib. The receptors were gathered from a human donor with alopecia areata.

This clone was picked up a small number of times. The chain combines TRBV30 with TRBJ2-6; 9 bases are a match to TRBD1. Germline CDR1 is GTSNPN and CDR2 is SVGIG (reference sequence). The CDR3 consists of 17 residues. Trimming removed 3 bases from V and 2 bases from J; junction bases left unmatched: 8. CDR3 amino acids: CAWRELTGGAGANVLTF. As DNA, the CDR3 is TGTGCCTGGAGAGAGCTTACAGGGGGCGCTGGGGCCAACGTCCTGACTTTC.

A few counts support this clone. This chain connects TRBV11-1 to TRBJ1-1; D unclear. Germline V gives CDR1 SGHAT, CDR2 FQDESV (reference sequence). V gave up 5 bases and J gave up 4 bases, with 11 bases separating them. CDR3 length equals 13 residues. DNA of the CDR3: TGTGCCAGCAGCCCTACTGATTTCACTGAAGCTTTCTTT. It yields the protein CASSPTDFTEAFF.

CDR3 sequence reads: CASSPQGVGGYTF. The CDR3, as DNA: TGTGCCAGCAGCCCCCAGGGGGTTGGAGGCTACACCTTC. This rearrangement joins TRBV7-2 to TRBJ1-2, with 7 positions matching TRBD1. This CDR3 region has 13 residues. The J segment lost 8 bases and the V segment lost 5 bases, leaving 8 bases of the junction unmatched. Germline assignment: CDR1 SGHTA and CDR2 FQGNSA.

This clone occurred a few times. The germline gene is not matched at one end of the junction; a read error may be the cause. This chain links TRBV30 with TRBJ2-5; maybe TRBD1 (6 bases). The length of the CDR3 is 12 residues. The germline V gene has CDR1 GTSNPN and CDR2 SVGIG (reference sequence). CDR3: CAWGTSEGQRNF. As DNA, the CDR3 is TGTGCCTGGGGTACCTCCGAGGGACAACGAAACTTC.

This clone was found a few times. V usage is TRBV10-3 and J usage is TRBJ2-1; TRBD2 matches 13 bases. With V trimmed by 4 bases and J by 5 bases, 8 bases remained unmatched. Germline loops: CDR1 ENHRY, CDR2 SYGVKD. The CDR3 is 17 amino acids. CDR3 DNA sequence: TGTGCCATCAGTGCCGCGGGACTAGCGGGACCACACAATGAGCAGTTCTTC. As protein: CAISAAGLAGPHNEQFF.

The chain couples TRBV29-1 to TRBJ2-3, with TRBD2 as a possible D gene (5 bases). The V gene lost 7 bases and the J gene lost 3 bases, with 14 bases spanning the gap. Germline V gene data show CDR1 as SQVTM and CDR2 as ANQGSEA. The CDR3 covers 13 residues. DNA of the CDR3: TGCAGCGCCCGGCGGGTCTTGACAGATACGCAGTATTTT. Translated: CSARRVLTDTQYF.

This chain links TRBV25-1 with TRBJ2-3, with D tentatively TRBD2 (5 bases). The CDR3 is 14 amino acids. CDR1 MGHDK and CDR2 SYGVNS come from the germline V gene. Trimming stripped 3 bases from V and 2 bases from J, with 9 bases between. The CDR3 nucleotides are TGTGCCAGCAGTGATTCGGACTTCACAGATACGCAGTATTTT. As protein: CASSDSDFTDTQYF.

This clone was counted only a few times. This chain joins TRBV20-1 and TRBJ2-7, with no clear D. Germline V gene lookup returns CDR1 DFQATT and CDR2 SNEGSKA (reference sequence). This CDR3 spans 11 amino acids. The germline V and J ends were trimmed by 3 bases and 5 bases, with 8 bases remaining between them. The CDR3 nucleotides read TGCAGTGCTAGTTATGGGGACGAGCAGTACTTC. It is translated as CSASYGDEQYF.